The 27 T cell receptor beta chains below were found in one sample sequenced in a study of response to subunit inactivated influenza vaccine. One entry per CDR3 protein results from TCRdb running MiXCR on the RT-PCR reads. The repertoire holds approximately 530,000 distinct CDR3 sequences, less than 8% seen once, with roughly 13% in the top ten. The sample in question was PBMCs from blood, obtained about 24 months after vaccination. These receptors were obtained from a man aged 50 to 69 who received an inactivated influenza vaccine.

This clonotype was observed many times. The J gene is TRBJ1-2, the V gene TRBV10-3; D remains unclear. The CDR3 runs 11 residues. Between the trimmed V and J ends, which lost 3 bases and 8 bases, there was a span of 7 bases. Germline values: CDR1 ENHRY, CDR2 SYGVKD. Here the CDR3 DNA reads TGTGCCATCAGTGACGGGCTAGGCTACACCTTC. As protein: CAISDGLGYTF.

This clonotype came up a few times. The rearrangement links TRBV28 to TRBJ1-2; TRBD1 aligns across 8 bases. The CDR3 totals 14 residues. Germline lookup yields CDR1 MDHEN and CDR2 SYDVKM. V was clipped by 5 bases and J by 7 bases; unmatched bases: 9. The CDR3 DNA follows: TGTGCCAGCAGTACCCCCAGGGGGCTAGGTGGCTACACCTTC. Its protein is CASSTPRGLGGYTF.

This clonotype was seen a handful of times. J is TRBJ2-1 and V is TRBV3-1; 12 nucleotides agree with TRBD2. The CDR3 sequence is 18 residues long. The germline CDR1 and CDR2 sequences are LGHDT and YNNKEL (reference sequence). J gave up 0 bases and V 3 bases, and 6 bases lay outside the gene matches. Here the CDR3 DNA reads TGTGCCAGCAGCCATTGGACTAGCGGGATGGTCTCCTACAATGAGCAGTTCTTC. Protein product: CASSHWTSGMVSYNEQFF.

The CDR3 nucleotides read TGCAGCGTCCGTCTCCATTGGGAAGGCGAGCAGTACTTC. This encodes CSVRLHWEGEQYF. V usage is TRBV29-1 and J usage is TRBJ2-7; D unclear. V lost 6 bases and J 6 bases, leaving 18 bases between the germline ends. The germline gives CDR1 SQVTM, CDR2 ANQGSEA. This CDR3 has 13 amino acids.

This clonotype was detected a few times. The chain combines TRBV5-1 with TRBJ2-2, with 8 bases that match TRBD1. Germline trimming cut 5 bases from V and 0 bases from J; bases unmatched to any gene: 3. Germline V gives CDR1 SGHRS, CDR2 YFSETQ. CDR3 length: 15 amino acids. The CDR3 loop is CASRVGQANTGELFF. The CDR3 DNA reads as TGCGCCAGCAGGGTGGGACAGGCGAACACCGGGGAGCTGTTTTTT.

The CDR3 coding sequence is TGCGCCAGCAGCCAGCGTTACTCTGGACAGGCCGTCGGTACGCAGTATTTT. It yields the protein CASSQRYSGQAVGTQYF. This chain uses TRBV4-3 with TRBJ2-3; 7 bases fit TRBD1. V shed 3 bases and J 8 bases; nucleotides not matched to a gene: 17. CDR3 length equals 17 residues. CDR1 and CDR2 (germline): LGHNA, YSLEER.

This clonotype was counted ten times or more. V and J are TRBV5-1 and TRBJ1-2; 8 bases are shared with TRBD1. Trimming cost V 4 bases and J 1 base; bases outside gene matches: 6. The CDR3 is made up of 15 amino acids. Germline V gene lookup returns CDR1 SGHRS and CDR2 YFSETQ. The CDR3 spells CASSPQGAVNYGYTF. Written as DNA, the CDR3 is TGCGCCAGCAGCCCTCAGGGGGCCGTTAACTATGGCTACACCTTC.

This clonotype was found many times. CDR3 residues: CASSLSGQVAYEQYF. For the CDR3, the DNA is TGTGCCAGCAGCTTATCCGGACAGGTGGCCTACGAGCAGTACTTC. The chain uses TRBV11-2 and TRBJ2-7; the match to TRBD1 covers 7 bases. J gave up 2 bases and V 2 bases, and 6 bases lay outside the gene matches. CDR1 is SGHAT and CDR2 is FQNNGV in the germline V gene. This CDR3 spans 15 amino acids.

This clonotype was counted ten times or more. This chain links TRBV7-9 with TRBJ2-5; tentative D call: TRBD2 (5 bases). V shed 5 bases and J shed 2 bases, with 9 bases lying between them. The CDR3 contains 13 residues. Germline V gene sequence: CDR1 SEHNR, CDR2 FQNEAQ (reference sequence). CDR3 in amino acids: CASSHRGQETQYF. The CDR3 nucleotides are TGTGCCAGCAGCCACCGGGGTCAAGAGACCCAGTACTTC.

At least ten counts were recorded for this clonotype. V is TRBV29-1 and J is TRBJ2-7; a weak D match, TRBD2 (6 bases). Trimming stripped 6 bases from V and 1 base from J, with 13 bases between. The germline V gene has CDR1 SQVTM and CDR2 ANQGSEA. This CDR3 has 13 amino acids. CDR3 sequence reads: CSVLAMGSYEQYF. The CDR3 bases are TGCAGCGTCCTAGCGATGGGGTCCTACGAGCAGTACTTC.

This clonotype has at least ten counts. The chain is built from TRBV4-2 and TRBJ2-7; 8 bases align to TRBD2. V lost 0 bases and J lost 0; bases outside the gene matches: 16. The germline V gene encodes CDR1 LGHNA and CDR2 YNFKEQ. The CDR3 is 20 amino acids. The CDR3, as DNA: TGTGCCAGCAGCCAAGAATGGGGGGGATGGTTAGCGGGAAGCTCCTACGAGCAGTACTTC. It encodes CASSQEWGGWLAGSSYEQYF.

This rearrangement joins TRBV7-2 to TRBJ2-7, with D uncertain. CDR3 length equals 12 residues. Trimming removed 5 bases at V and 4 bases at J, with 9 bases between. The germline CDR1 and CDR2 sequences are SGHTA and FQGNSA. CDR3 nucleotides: TGTGCCAGCAGCGGCCAACCATACGAGCAGTACTTC. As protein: CASSGQPYEQYF.

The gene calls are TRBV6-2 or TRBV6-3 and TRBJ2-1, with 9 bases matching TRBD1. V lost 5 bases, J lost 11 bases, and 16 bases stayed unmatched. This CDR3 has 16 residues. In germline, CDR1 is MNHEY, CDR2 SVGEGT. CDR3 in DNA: TGTGCCAGCAGTACCCGGACAGGGGACTCCACGATGAAGCAGTTCTTC. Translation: CASSTRTGDSTMKQFF.

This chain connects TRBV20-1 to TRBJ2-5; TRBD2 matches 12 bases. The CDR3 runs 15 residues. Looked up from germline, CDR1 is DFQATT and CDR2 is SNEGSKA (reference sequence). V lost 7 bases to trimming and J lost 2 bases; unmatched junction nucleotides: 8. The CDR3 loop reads CSVVRLAGEQETQYF. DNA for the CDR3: TGCAGTGTGGTCAGACTAGCGGGAGAGCAAGAGACCCAGTACTTC.

CDR3 DNA sequence: TGTGCCAGCAGTCCCACTGGCAGGGGGCTTTACGAGCAGTACTTC. Translated, it gives CASSPTGRGLYEQYF. The chain uses TRBV27 and TRBJ2-7; 8 bases align to TRBD1. The trim removed 5 bases at V and 4 bases at J, leaving 10 bases unmatched. This CDR3 contains 15 residues. Per germline, CDR1 MNHEY and CDR2 SMNVEV (reference sequence).

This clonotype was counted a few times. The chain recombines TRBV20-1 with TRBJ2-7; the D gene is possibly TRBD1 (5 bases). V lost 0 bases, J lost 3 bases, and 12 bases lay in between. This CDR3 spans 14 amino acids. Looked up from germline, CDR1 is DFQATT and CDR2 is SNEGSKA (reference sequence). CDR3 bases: TGCAGTGCTAGAGAGAAGCCCCAGGGCTACGAGCAGTACTTC. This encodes CSAREKPQGYEQYF.

DNA for the CDR3: TGCAGTGCCGCGGTGGGTTCCAACTATGGCTACACCTTC. Residues: CSAAVGSNYGYTF. This chain links TRBV20-1 with TRBJ1-2, with D uncertain. V shed 6 bases and J shed 2 bases, with 13 bases lying between them. This CDR3 contains 13 residues. Germline values: CDR1 DFQATT, CDR2 SNEGSKA (reference sequence).

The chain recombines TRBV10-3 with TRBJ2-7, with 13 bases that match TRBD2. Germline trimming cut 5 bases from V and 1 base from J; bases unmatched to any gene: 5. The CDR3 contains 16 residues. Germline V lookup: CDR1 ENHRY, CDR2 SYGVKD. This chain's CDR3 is CAISPTTSGGSYEQYF. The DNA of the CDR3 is TGTGCCATCAGTCCCACGACTAGCGGGGGGTCCTACGAGCAGTACTTC.

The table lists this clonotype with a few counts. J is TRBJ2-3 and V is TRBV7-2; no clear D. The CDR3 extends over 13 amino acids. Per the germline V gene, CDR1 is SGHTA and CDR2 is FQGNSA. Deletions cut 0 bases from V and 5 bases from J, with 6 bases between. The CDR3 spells CASSLANRDTQYF. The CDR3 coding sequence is TGTGCCAGCAGCTTAGCGAATAGAGATACGCAGTATTTT. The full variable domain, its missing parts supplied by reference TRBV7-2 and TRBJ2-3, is GAGVSQSPSNKVTEKGKDVELRCDPISGHTALYWYRQSLGQGLEFLIYFQGNSAPDKSGLPSDRFSAERTGGSVSTLTIQRTQQEDSAVYLCASSLANRDTQYFGPGTRLTVL.

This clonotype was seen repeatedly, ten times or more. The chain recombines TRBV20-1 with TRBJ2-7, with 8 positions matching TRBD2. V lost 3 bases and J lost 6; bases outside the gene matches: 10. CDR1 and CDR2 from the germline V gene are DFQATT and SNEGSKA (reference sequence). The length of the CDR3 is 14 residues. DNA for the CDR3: TGCAGTGCTAGCCGCGGACTAGCCGGAGGCGAGCAGTACTTC. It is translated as CSASRGLAGGEQYF.

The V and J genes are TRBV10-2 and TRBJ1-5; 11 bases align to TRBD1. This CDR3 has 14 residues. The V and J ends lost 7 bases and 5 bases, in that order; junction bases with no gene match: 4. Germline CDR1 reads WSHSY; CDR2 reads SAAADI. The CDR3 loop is CASTRTGGHQPQHF. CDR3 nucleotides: TGCGCCAGCACCCGGACAGGGGGCCATCAGCCCCAGCATTTT.

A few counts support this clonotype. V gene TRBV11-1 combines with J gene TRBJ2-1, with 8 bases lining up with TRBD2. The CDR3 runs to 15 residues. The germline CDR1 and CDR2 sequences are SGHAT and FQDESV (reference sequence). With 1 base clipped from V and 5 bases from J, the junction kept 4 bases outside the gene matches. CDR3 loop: CASSLDSGIHNEQFF. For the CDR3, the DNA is TGTGCCAGCAGCTTAGATAGCGGGATACACAATGAGCAGTTCTTC.

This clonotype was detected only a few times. In nucleotides, the CDR3 is TGTGCCACCCATAGCGGGAGGGCCTACAATGAGCAGTTCTTC. It translates to CATHSGRAYNEQFF. This chain links TRBV24-1 with TRBJ2-1, with 11 bases matching TRBD2. This CDR3 comprises 14 residues. J was trimmed by 2 bases and V by 9 bases; bases with no gene match: 2. Per germline, CDR1 KGHDR and CDR2 SFDVKD.

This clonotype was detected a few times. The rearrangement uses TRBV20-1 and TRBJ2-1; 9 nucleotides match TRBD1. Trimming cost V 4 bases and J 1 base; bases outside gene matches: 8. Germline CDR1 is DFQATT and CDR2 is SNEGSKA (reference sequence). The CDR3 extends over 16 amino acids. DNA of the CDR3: TGCAGTGCTACTCCACCCGGGACAGGGTCCTACAATGAGCAGTTCTTC. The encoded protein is CSATPPGTGSYNEQFF.

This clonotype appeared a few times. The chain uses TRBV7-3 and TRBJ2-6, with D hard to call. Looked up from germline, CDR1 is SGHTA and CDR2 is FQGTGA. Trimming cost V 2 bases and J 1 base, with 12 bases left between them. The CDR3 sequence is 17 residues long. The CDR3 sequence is CASSLASSTSGANVLTF. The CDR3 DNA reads TGTGCCAGCAGCTTAGCTTCTAGTACTTCTGGGGCCAACGTCCTGACTTTC.

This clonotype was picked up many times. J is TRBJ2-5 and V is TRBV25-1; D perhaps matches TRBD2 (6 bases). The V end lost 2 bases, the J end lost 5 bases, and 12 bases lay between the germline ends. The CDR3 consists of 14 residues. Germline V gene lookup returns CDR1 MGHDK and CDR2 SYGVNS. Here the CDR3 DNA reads TGTGCCAGCAGTGAACGGGGGTGGGGGGAGACCCAGTACTTC. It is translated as CASSERGWGETQYF.

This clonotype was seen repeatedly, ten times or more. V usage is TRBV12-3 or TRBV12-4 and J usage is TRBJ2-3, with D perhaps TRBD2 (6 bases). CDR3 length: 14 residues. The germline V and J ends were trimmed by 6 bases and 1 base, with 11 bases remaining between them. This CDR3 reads CASRFSSGTDTQYF. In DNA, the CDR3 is TGTGCCAGCAGGTTCTCTAGCGGCACAGATACGCAGTATTTT.